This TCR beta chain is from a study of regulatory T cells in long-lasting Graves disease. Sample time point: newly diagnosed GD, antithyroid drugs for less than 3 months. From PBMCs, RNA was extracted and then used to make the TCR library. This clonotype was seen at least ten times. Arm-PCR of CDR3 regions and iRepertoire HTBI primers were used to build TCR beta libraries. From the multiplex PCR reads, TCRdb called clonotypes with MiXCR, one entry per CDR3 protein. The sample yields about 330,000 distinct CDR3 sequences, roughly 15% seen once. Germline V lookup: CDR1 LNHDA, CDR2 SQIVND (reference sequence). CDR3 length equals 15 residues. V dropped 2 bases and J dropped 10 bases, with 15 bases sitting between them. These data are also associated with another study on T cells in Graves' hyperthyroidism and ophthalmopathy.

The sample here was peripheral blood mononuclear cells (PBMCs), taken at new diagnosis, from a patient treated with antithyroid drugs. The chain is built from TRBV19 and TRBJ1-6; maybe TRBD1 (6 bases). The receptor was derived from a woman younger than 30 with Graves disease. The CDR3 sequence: CASSISGGRMSPLHF. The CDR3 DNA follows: TGTGCCAGTAGTATATCTGGGGGCAGGATGTCACCCCTCCACTTT.